This TCR beta chain was captured by sequencing in a study of T cell responses to AZD1222 COVID-19 vaccine (dated by TCRdb to the early 2020s). General notes on the study: AZD1222 recipients whose second dose came at about 4 weeks and those whose second dose came at about 12 weeks were combined into one group, since spike-specific TCR depth and breadth did not differ between the two schedules. TCR sequencing covered 230 or so trial participants: nearly 210 given two doses of AZD1222 and 26 given two doses of MenACWY control vaccine. Trial participants were enrolled by age into subgroups of 18-55, 56-69 and 70-plus years, and roughly 150, 30 and 60 TCR-sequenced participants, respectively, were included in these subgroups. What the authors observed across the whole study: The vaccine-associated CD4 TCRs covered the entire spike protein, and the dominant responses fell in regions 160-218 and 743-854. Most participants were white British and females outnumbered males, and the authors suggested that clonal diversity may have been underestimated. Conclusions about previously exposed vaccinees are limited, since just five to seven AZD1222 recipients were seropositive for SARS-CoV-2 at baseline. Because no day 14 peak-response samples were available, the repertoires could be characterized only after the peak T cell response. Epitopes outside the regions mutated in the B.1.351 and B.1.1.7 variants were reportedly recognized by nearly half of the unique spike-specific TCRs. After two AZD1222 doses, both the breadth and the depth of spike-specific TCRs were significantly higher than at day 0 and than in MenACWY recipients. The 56-69-year group was small, and its depth increase did not reach significance, likely because of low power.

As for this clone: Its antigen is not yet known. Per-base quality was not reported, and no clone a single base away is much larger than it.

The CDR3 regions of human TCRbeta chains were analyzed by immunosequencing. Under the source paper's analysis protocol: TCRs in the repertoires were compared against a reference library of SARS-CoV-2-specific TCRs that had been generated with the MIRA antigen-specificity platform. Breadth meant the fraction of unique TCRs that were SARS-CoV-2-associated, whereas depth meant the fraction of total T cells that were SARS-CoV-2-associated. Using the MIRA data, every spike-specific TCR was mapped to the spike region that the TCR reacted to and assigned to either a CD4 or a CD8 class. Log10-transformed breadth and depth values were compared by one-way ANOVA with Sidak's multiple comparisons tests. TCRdb obtained this table from immuneACCESS and retained in-frame rearrangements with V and J assigned. These tables miss some clones; where compared with another copy, unresolved V genes account for less than half of the shortfall, and the remainder is unexplained. V and J calls and clone size are those listed in that table; D and trimming were worked out from the DNA. For this sample there are around 100,000 clones; roughly 89% appear just once. About 3% of the sample is taken by the ten largest.

The time point label for this specimen denotes: baseline before first vaccination. Vaccinee samples came from UK trials COV001 and COV002, including a single-blind randomized controlled phase 2/3 trial of AZD1222 (ChAdOx1 nCoV-19) in healthy adults. Trial participant PBMC samples were collected at day 0 and day 28 after the second dose for TCRbeta chain sequencing. Its CDR3 holds 14 amino acids, cysteine through phenylalanine. Left in the record is the CDR3 DNA by itself, 42 bases read in frame from the first base. For CDR1 and CDR2, the germline V gene lists MDHEN and SYDVKM. V and J are truncated by 4 bases and 1 base respectively, leaving an intervening sequence of 10 bases.

The sequence links TRBV28 to TRBJ1-1, with a weak D call of TRBD1 (5 bases match). The specimen comprised peripheral blood, sampled on day 0 of AZD1222 vaccination. This TCR was recovered from an adult in good health. In nucleotide form, the sequence is TGTGCCAGCAGTTCGCGGGGGGGGAACACTGAAGCTTTCTTT. Its amino acids are CASSSRGGNTEAFF.